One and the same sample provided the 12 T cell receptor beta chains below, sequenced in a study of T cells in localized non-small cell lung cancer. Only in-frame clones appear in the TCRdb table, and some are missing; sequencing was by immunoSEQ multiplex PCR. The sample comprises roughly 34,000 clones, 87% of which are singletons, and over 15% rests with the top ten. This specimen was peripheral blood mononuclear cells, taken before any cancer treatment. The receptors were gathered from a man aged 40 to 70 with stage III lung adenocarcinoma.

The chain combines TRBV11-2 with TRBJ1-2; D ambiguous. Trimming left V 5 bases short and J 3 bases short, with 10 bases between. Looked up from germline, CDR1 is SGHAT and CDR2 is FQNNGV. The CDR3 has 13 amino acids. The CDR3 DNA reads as TGTGCCAGCAGCCAAGACGGCCACTATGGCTACACCTTC. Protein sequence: CASSQDGHYGYTF.

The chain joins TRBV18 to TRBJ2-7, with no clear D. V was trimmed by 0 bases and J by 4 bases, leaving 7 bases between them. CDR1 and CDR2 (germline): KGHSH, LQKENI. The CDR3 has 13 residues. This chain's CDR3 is CASSPPMEYEQYF. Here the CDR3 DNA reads TGTGCCAGCTCACCACCGATGGAATACGAGCAGTACTTC.

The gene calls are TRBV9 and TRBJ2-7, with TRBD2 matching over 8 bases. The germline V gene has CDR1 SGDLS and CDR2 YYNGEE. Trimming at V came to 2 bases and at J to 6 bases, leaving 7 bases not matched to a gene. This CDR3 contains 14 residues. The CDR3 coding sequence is TGTGCCAGCAGCGTGGGACTAGGCCAACTCGAGCAGTACTTC. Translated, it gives CASSVGLGQLEQYF.

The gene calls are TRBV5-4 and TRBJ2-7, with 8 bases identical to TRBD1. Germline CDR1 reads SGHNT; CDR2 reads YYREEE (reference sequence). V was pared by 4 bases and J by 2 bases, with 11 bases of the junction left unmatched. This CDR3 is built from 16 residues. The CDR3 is CASSQDPGGDPYEQYF. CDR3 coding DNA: TGTGCCAGCAGCCAAGATCCAGGGGGCGACCCCTACGAGCAGTACTTC. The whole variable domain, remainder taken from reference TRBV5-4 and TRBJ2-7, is ETGVTQSPTHLIKTRGQQVTLRCSSQSGHNTVSWYQQALGQGPQFIFQYYREEENGRGNFPPRFSGLQFPNYSSELNVNALELDDSALYLCASSQDPGGDPYEQYFGPGTRLTVT.

The DNA for the CDR3 is TGTGCCAGCAGTTTATATATAGGGGACAGCTACGAGCAGTACTTC. Its protein product is CASSLYIGDSYEQYF. The chain combines TRBV28 with TRBJ2-7; 7 bases agree with TRBD1. The germline V gene has CDR1 MDHEN and CDR2 SYDVKM. V was pared by 1 base and J by 3 bases, with 6 bases of the junction left unmatched. CDR3 length: 15 amino acids.

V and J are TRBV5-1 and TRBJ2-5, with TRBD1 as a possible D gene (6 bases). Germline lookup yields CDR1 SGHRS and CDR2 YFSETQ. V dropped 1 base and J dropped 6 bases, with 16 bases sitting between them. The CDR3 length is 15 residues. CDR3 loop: CASSLQGLVSKTQYF. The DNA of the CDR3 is TGCGCCAGCAGCTTGCAGGGGCTGGTTTCGAAGACCCAGTACTTC.

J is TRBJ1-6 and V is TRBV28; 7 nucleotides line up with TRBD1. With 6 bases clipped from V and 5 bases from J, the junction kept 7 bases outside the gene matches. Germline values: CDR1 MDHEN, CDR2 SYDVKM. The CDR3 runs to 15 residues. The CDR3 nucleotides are TGTGCCAGCAGCCTCCTAGGGGGCAATAATTCACCCCTCCACTTT. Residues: CASSLLGGNNSPLHF.

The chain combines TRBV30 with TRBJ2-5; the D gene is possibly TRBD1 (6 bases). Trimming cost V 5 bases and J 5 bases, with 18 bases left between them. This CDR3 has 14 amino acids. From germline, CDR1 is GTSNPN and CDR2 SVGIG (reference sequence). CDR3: CAWGPGHGMETQYF. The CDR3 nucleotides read TGTGCCTGGGGACCGGGACACGGGATGGAGACCCAGTACTTC.

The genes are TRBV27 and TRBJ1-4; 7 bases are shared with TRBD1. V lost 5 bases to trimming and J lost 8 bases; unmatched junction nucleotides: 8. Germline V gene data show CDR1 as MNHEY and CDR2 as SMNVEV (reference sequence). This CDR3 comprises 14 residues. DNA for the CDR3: TGTGCCAGCAGTCCGGGACAGTTTTGGGAAAAACTGTTTTTT. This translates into CASSPGQFWEKLFF.

The CDR3: CASTPPDRGMNTEAFF. DNA of the CDR3: TGTGCCAGCACCCCCCCCGACAGGGGAATGAACACTGAAGCTTTCTTT. V and J are TRBV28 and TRBJ1-1; 8 positions agree with TRBD1. This CDR3 is built from 16 residues. Germline assignment: CDR1 MDHEN and CDR2 SYDVKM. V shed 7 bases and J 0 bases; nucleotides not matched to a gene: 10.

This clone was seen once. The CDR3 DNA reads as TGTGCCAGTTCGACTAGCGGGGGGGTCAACACCGGGGAGCTGTTTTTT. Translation gives CASSTSGGVNTGELFF. The genes are TRBV19 and TRBJ2-2, with 14 bases identical to TRBD2. V lost 8 bases and J lost 2; bases outside the gene matches: 4. The CDR3 loop spans 16 amino acids. CDR1 and CDR2 from the germline V gene are LNHDA and SQIVND (reference sequence).

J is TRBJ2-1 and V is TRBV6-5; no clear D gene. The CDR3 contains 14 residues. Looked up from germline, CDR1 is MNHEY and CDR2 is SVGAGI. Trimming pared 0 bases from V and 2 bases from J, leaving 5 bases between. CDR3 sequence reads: CASSYSMPYNEQFF. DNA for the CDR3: TGTGCCAGCAGTTACTCGATGCCCTACAATGAGCAGTTCTTC.